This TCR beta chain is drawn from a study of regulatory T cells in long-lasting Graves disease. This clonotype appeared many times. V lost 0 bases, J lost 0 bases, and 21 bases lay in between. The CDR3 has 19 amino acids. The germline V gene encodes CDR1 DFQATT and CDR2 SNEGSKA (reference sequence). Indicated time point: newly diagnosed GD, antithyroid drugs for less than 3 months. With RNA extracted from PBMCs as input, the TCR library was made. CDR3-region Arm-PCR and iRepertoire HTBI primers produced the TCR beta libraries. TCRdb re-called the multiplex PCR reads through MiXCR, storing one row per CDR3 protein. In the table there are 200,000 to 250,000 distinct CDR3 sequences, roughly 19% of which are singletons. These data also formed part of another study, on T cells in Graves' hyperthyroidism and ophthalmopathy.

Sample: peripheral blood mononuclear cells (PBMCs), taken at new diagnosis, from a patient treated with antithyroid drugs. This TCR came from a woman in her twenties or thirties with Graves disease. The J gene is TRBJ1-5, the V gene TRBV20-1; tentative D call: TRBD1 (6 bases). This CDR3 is CSAREYGQNKAYSNQPQHF. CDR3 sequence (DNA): TGCAGTGCTAGAGAATATGGACAGAACAAAGCGTATAGCAATCAGCCCCAGCATTTT.